What follows is one T cell receptor beta chain and its context. Its recognized antigen is unknown. The input lacks base qualities; no much larger clone sits a single base away. The treatment or condition label for this specimen denotes: in vitro stimulation with specific CMV peptide epitopes to enrich CMV-specific T cells. The listed sequencing device is Illumina HiSeq 1500. The raw public reads went through TCRdb reprocessing: fastp at Q25, MiXCR clone calling, in-frame beta chains kept. Every CDR3 protein is listed once, alongside the most common genes and DNA of its rows. This sample gives roughly 280,000 distinct CDR3 sequences in total; about 20% of them show up just once. The ten top clones hold roughly 20% of the sample. The sample is drawn from a study of T cell repertoires in cytomegalovirus infection (dated by TCRdb to between 2019 and 2020). With regard to the full study: Recently identified HLA-C-restricted CMV epitopes, whose presentation resists viral immunomodulation, were targeted by peptide stimulations together with well-studied HLA-B-restricted epitopes. Donor HLA type was relevant to the analysis, because carriage of CMV infection together with the matching HLA type was indicated by public TCR beta signatures. Broad study findings and their caveats: Carriers of CMV infection plus the relevant HLA type were discriminated by the cumulative frequency of public TCR beta family members in the study cohort and in an independent 352-donor cohort. The ex vivo response was dominated by HLA-C-restricted CMV-specific TCR beta clonotypes, and the single most frequent clonotype in two of eight donors was supplied by these HLA-C-restricted clonotypes.

V and J are trimmed by 4 bases and 10 bases, and the gene matches miss 14 bases of the junction. CDR3 length: 16 amino acids, cysteine to phenylalanine. Of all the DNA, just the CDR3 is kept, 48 bases in frame from base 1. According to the germline V gene, CDR1 reads MNHEY and CDR2 reads SVGEGT. The rearrangement combines TRBV6-2 or TRBV6-3 with TRBJ2-1, and 9 bases in between align with TRBD1. This clonotype was sampled from a human donor in good health (CMV status not recorded). Some clones in this sample may be carry-over from other donors' samples. This material consisted of cultured PBMCs, taken from culture after CMV antigen stimulation. The CDR3 protein sequence reads: CASSWGTGSFRAEQFF. The sequenced DNA is TGTGCCAGCAGTTGGGGGACAGGGAGTTTTCGGGCGGAGCAGTTCTTC.